One sample yielded the 10 T cell receptor beta chains listed below, sequenced in a study of cytomegalovirus exposure and HLA in healthy donors. Primers: 60 Vbeta forward and 13 Jbeta reverse. Assay: immunoSEQ multiplex PCR; the TCRdb copy retains only in-frame clones and omits some. The sample holds about 110,000 clones; around three quarters are singletons and the top ten take around 7.4%. The sample taken for sequencing was PBMCs. These receptors all come from a man aged 25 to 45 in good health and CMV-seronegative.

J is TRBJ2-5 and V is TRBV5-1, with TRBD2 matching 11 bases. Trimming took 2 bases from V and 5 from J; bases not matched to a gene: 11. Germline V CDR1 and CDR2: SGHRS, YFSETQ. The CDR3 covers 17 residues. The CDR3 spells CASSFSSTSGGGETQYF. CDR3 coding DNA: TGCGCCAGCAGCTTCTCTTCTACTAGCGGGGGTGGGGAGACCCAGTACTTC.

CDR3 protein: CASSLVSGAAPGTQYF. DNA of the CDR3: TGTGCCAGCAGCTTGGTTAGCGGGGCGGCCCCGGGTACGCAGTATTTT. The chain recombines TRBV5-4 with TRBJ2-3; 8 positions match TRBD2. Germline loops: CDR1 SGHNT, CDR2 YYREEE (reference sequence). Trimming cost V 0 bases and J 8 bases; bases outside gene matches: 11. This CDR3 is built from 16 residues.

The chain carries TRBV5-1 and TRBJ2-2, with D possibly TRBD1 on 5 matching bases. The CDR3 length is 15 residues. CDR1 and CDR2 (germline): SGHRS, YFSETQ. Trimming pared 1 base from V and 1 base from J, leaving 8 bases between. Here the CDR3 DNA reads TGCGCCAGCAGCTTGTGGCAGGGGAACACCGGGGAGCTGTTTTTT. As protein: CASSLWQGNTGELFF.

This clone was found a few times. The chain has TRBV5-4 and TRBJ2-2, with 9 bases matching TRBD2. Losses at the gene ends were 1 base for V and 4 bases for J; bases not matched to a gene: 8. The germline V gene encodes CDR1 SGHNT and CDR2 YYREEE (reference sequence). The CDR3 has 17 amino acids. The CDR3 is CASSLPSSGTITGELFF. The CDR3 DNA reads as TGTGCCAGCAGCTTGCCTTCTAGCGGGACGATCACCGGGGAGCTGTTTTTT.

A few counts support this clone. V usage is TRBV11-2 and J usage is TRBJ2-3; 7 bases line up with TRBD1. The CDR3 contains 14 residues. The V gene's germline CDR1 is SGHAT and CDR2 FQNNGV. The V and J ends lost 7 bases and 10 bases, in that order; junction bases with no gene match: 14. CDR3 residues: CASTQLSGQVSQYF. The CDR3 DNA reads TGTGCCAGCACCCAACTGTCCGGACAGGTTTCGCAGTATTTT.

The chain couples TRBV2 to TRBJ1-1; tentative D call: TRBD1 (6 bases). The CDR3 sequence is 12 residues long. Germline assignment: CDR1 SNHLY and CDR2 FYNNEI. V lost 11 bases, J lost 4 bases, and 14 bases lay in between. The CDR3 protein is CAGQQGITEAFF. CDR3 bases: TGTGCCGGCCAACAGGGAATCACTGAAGCTTTCTTT.

The J gene is TRBJ1-2, the V gene TRBV2; D gene unclear. The V and J ends lost 8 bases and 1 base respectively, with 14 bases between them. In germline, CDR1 is SNHLY, CDR2 FYNNEI. The CDR3 is made up of 14 amino acids. CDR3 DNA sequence: TGTGCCAGCTGCATCGGCAGGAATAACTATGGCTACACCTTC. Translation gives CASCIGRNNYGYTF. Full variable domain (remainder filled in from reference TRBV2 and TRBJ1-2): EPEVTQTPSHQVTQMGQEVILRCVPISNHLYFYWYRQILGQKVEFLVSFYNNEISEKSEIFDDQFSVERPDGSNFTLKIRSTKLEDSAMYFCASCIGRNNYGYTFGSGTRLTVV.

Only one count was recorded for this clone. The chain joins TRBV6-5 to TRBJ1-1, with TRBD1 identical over 9 bases. The CDR3 sequence is 13 residues long. CDR1 and CDR2 from the germline V gene are MNHEY and SVGAGI. After removal of 5 bases from V and 4 bases from J, the junction contained 2 bases not matched to a gene. CDR3 in DNA: TGTGCCAGCAGTAGGGACAGGGCCACTGAAGCTTTCTTT. This sequence encodes CASSRDRATEAFF.

This chain uses TRBV29-1 with TRBJ2-3; a weak D match, TRBD1 (5 bases). The V and J ends lost 4 bases and 3 bases respectively, with 11 bases between them. This CDR3 contains 13 residues. Germline V gives CDR1 SQVTM, CDR2 ANQGSEA. This CDR3 reads CSVGRVNTDTQYF. CDR3 bases: TGCAGCGTTGGCAGGGTTAATACAGATACGCAGTATTTT.

This clone was recorded once. The chain combines TRBV6-1 with TRBJ2-2; 11 nucleotides line up with TRBD1. V lost 4 bases to trimming and J lost 4 bases; unmatched junction nucleotides: 8. Germline CDR1 and CDR2: MNHNS and SASEGT. The CDR3 runs to 17 residues. The CDR3 sequence is CASSGTGGMRSTGELFF. The CDR3 bases are TGTGCCAGCAGTGGGACAGGGGGCATGAGGAGCACCGGGGAGCTGTTTTTT.